The TCR beta chain under discussion was sequenced for a study of a mutant IDH1 vaccine in newly diagnosed glioma. Study in general: Vaccinations were initiated 4-6 weeks following radiotherapy alone, or were given together with temozolomide cycles. Visit V13 took place at week 47, and visit V12 happened at week 35. Radiotherapy, temozolomide, or both had been given previously, and both were given to most. Study results and caveats: Overall, around 93% of patients had vaccine-induced immune responses.

The method was immunoSEQ multiplex PCR; TCRdb's version includes in-frame clones alone and lacks a portion of them. The sample contains fewer than 70,000 clones, approximately 86% of which appear only once. There are 17 residues in the CDR3. Germline V lookup: CDR1 MNHEY, CDR2 SMNVEV (reference sequence). The trim removed 5 bases at V and 0 bases at J, leaving 8 bases unmatched. This sample's time point: week 35, safety follow-up. Topical imiquimod was applied with each vaccine dose, which held 300 ug of mutant IDH1 20-mer peptide. This clone is a singleton in its sample. The antigen remains unidentified.

The J gene is TRBJ2-1, the V gene TRBV27, with TRBD2 matching 9 bases. Sequenced here: PBMCs, sampled from a glioma patient whose treatment included an IDH1 peptide vaccine. The source is a man aged 30 to 39 with glioma. Here the CDR3 reads CASSPGLATSSYNEQFF. DNA of the CDR3: TGTGCCAGCAGTCCAGGACTAGCGACCAGCTCCTACAATGAGCAGTTCTTC.